Listed below are T cell receptor beta chains from one sample, sequenced in a study of blood T cell repertoires in COVID-19. TCRdb keeps only in-frame clones here, not all; method: immunoSEQ multiplex PCR. The sample shows 200,000 to 300,000 clones, around four fifths of them seen only once. The sequenced sample consisted of peripheral blood. The receptors come from a man aged 55 to 70 with acute or convalescent COVID-19. Each CDR3 is given with its conserved first and last residue. The D gene is left open where the match is weak. A clone size is listed for some rows: how often the clone was seen (once, few, many), or a class if it is expanded.

TRBV19,.,.,TRBJ2-1,TGTGCCAGTAGTCCGCGAGTCGTAAATGAGCAGTTCTTC,CASSPRVVNEQFF
TRBV6-2/TRBV6-3,TRBD2,.,TRBJ2-7,TGTGCCAGCAGTTACCCGAAGCTAGCGGGCCCCGCCGAGCAGTACTTC,CASSYPKLAGPAEQYF
TRBV2,TRBD2,.,TRBJ2-5,TGTGCCAGCACTAGCGGGGGGTCCAGGGAGACCCAGTACTTC,CASTSGGSRETQYF
TRBV30,TRBD1,once,TRBJ2-7,TGTGCCTGGACCAGGACAGGGGGCCGGCTCTCCTACGAGCAGTACTTC,CAWTRTGGRLSYEQYF
TRBV6-6,.,.,TRBJ1-5,TGTGCCAGTCAGGGAGGAAATAGCAATCAGCCCCAGCATTTT,CASQGGNSNQPQHF
TRBV18,.,.,TRBJ2-3,TGTGCCAGCACCCCTAACACAGATACGCAGTATTTT,CASTPNTDTQYF
TRBV7-2,TRBD2,.,TRBJ2-7,TGTGCCAGCAGCCAGAGTTTACAGGGACTAGCGGGAGGCGAGCAGTACTTC,CASSQSLQGLAGGEQYF
TRBV19,TRBD2,.,TRBJ2-5,TGTGCCAGTAGTATAGCGGCGGGGGTGGTTGAGACCCAGTACTTC,CASSIAAGVVETQYF
TRBV7-8,.,once,TRBJ2-7,TGTGCCAGCAGCTTATCAACCTTAGACGAGCAGTACTTC,CASSLSTLDEQYF
TRBV19,TRBD1,.,TRBJ2-1,TGTGCCAGTAGACCGGGGGACAGGGAAGGAAATGAGCAGTTCTTC,CASRPGDREGNEQFF
TRBV4-3,TRBD2,few,TRBJ2-7,TGCGCCAGCAGCCAAGAACGGACTAGCGGGGCGCTGGGGGACTACGAGCAGTACTTC,CASSQERTSGALGDYEQYF
TRBV7-9,TRBD2,.,TRBJ2-3,TGTGCCAGCAGCTTACGAGGGACTAACACAGATACGCAGTATTTT,CASSLRGTNTDTQYF
TRBV7-8,.,.,TRBJ1-5,TGTGCCAGCAGCTTAGAGGGGGGGGCTTGGCCCCAGCATTTT,CASSLEGGAWPQHF
TRBV28,TRBD1,.,TRBJ2-7,TGTGCCACCACGACAGGGGGATTATACGAGCAGTACTTC,CATTTGGLYEQYF
TRBV24-1,TRBD1,.,TRBJ2-1,TGTGCCACCAGTGATTCAGGGCAGGGGGCAAACAATGAGCAGTTCTTC,CATSDSGQGANNEQFF
TRBV7-3,.,.,TRBJ1-6,TGTGCCAGCAGCTTAGCAGGGGACGGTTCACCCCTCCACTTT,CASSLAGDGSPLHF
TRBV4-2,.,.,TRBJ2-1,TGTGCCAGCAGCCAAGAGGGCCATGTTGAGCAGTTCTTC,CASSQEGHVEQFF
TRBV2,.,.,TRBJ1-2,TGTGCCAGCAGTTTTGCTGGGCGGGGGGGTGGCTACACCTTC,CASSFAGRGGGYTF
TRBV7-9,.,.,TRBJ1-2,TGTGCCAGCACTGCGAATACGGACTATGGCTACACCTTC,CASTANTDYGYTF
TRBV6-5,.,.,TRBJ1-2,TGTGCCAGCAGTTACGACCGGGGATGGGGCTACACCTTC,CASSYDRGWGYTF
TRBV18,TRBD1,.,TRBJ1-1,TGTGCCAGCTCACCAGGGCAGGGGGTCACTGAAGCTTTCTTT,CASSPGQGVTEAFF